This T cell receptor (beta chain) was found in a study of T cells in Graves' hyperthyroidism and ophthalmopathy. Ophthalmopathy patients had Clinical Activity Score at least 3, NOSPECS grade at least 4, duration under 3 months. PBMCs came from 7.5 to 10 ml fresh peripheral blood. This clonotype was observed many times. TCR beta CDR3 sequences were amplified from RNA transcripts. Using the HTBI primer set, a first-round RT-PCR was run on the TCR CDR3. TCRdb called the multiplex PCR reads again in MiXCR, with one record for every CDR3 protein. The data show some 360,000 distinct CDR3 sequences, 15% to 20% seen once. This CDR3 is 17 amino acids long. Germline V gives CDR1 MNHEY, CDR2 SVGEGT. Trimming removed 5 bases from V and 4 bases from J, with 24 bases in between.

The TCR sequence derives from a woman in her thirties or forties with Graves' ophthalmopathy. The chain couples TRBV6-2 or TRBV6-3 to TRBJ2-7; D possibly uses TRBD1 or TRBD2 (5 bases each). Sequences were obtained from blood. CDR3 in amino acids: CASSPRMWDDTRYEQYF. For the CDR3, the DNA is TGTGCCAGCAGTCCCCGTATGTGGGACGATACTCGATACGAGCAGTACTTC.